This entry lists 9 T cell receptor beta chains sequenced from one sample in a study of Graves' ophthalmopathy and Graves' hyperthyroidism. Amplification from RNA transcripts yielded the TCR beta CDR3 regions. Amplification began with first-round RT-PCR using HTBI primers, then second-round multiplex PCR was performed. In TCRdb, the multiplex PCR reads were re-called with MiXCR into one record per CDR3 protein. The table shows under 250,000 distinct CDR3 sequences, with around a fifth occurring only once. The sequencing input was peripheral blood. All receptors come from a woman in her 50s with Graves' ophthalmopathy.

This clonotype was picked up many times. The V gene is TRBV27, the J gene TRBJ2-5; TRBD2 matches at 8 bases. Trimming at V came to 6 bases and at J to 11 bases, leaving 11 bases not matched to a gene. CDR1 and CDR2 from the germline V gene are MNHEY and SMNVEV (reference sequence). CDR3 size: 13 residues. CDR3 protein: CASSKFGLAAQYF. In DNA, the CDR3 is TGTGCCAGCAGCAAGTTCGGACTAGCTGCGCAGTACTTC.

This clonotype was recorded at least ten times. V and J are TRBV2 and TRBJ2-5; tentatively, D is TRBD1 (6 bases). This CDR3 region has 13 residues. Germline CDR1 reads SNHLY; CDR2 reads FYNNEI. Deletions cut 5 bases from V and 5 bases from J, with 12 bases between. DNA of the CDR3: TGTGCCAGCAGTTTCAGGGGAATGGAGACCCAGTACTTC. As protein: CASSFRGMETQYF.

This clonotype was counted at least ten times. This chain links TRBV27 with TRBJ2-7; D might be TRBD2 (5 bases). In germline, CDR1 is MNHEY, CDR2 SMNVEV (reference sequence). The V gene lost 3 bases and the J gene lost 0 bases, with 15 bases spanning the gap. CDR3 length: 16 amino acids. The CDR3 loop is CASSLSGVRSSYEQYF. Here the CDR3 DNA reads TGTGCCAGCAGTTTGTCCGGGGTCAGGAGCTCCTACGAGCAGTACTTC.

This clonotype has ten or more counts. The chain employs TRBV12-3 or TRBV12-4 and TRBJ2-7; a possible D gene is TRBD1 (6 bases). The CDR3 has 14 amino acids. Trimming removed 4 bases from V and 3 bases from J, with 13 bases in between. CDR3 nucleotides: TGTGCCAGCAGTTATCGGACAGTCCACTACGAGCAGTACTTC. Translating it yields CASSYRTVHYEQYF.

This clonotype showed up just a few times. CDR3 sequence (DNA): TGTGCCAGCAGCTTAGTTGGGGCCACTGAAGCTTTCTTT. Protein: CASSLVGATEAFF. The chain uses TRBV7-9 and TRBJ1-1, with D possibly TRBD1 on 5 matching bases. Germline loops: CDR1 SEHNR, CDR2 FQNEAQ (reference sequence). V lost 1 base and J 4 bases, leaving 7 bases between the germline ends. The CDR3 sequence is 13 residues long.

This clonotype came up many times. This chain links TRBV27 with TRBJ2-7, with D possibly matching TRBD2 (6 bases). The germline V gene encodes CDR1 MNHEY and CDR2 SMNVEV (reference sequence). This CDR3 comprises 15 residues. Trimming cost V 5 bases and J 0 bases, with 14 bases left between them. This CDR3 is CASSQGTLYSYEQYF. The CDR3 DNA follows: TGTGCCAGCAGTCAAGGGACTCTTTACTCCTACGAGCAGTACTTC.

Many counts were recorded for this clonotype. The chain recombines TRBV20-1 with TRBJ2-5, with 11 bases identical to TRBD1. V dropped 1 base and J dropped 4; count of bases not matched to a gene: 11. Germline CDR1 DFQATT, CDR2 SNEGSKA (reference sequence). The CDR3 spans 17 residues. CDR3 residues: CSARVLPGQGDGETQYF. As DNA, the CDR3 is TGCAGTGCTAGAGTTTTACCGGGACAGGGGGATGGAGAGACCCAGTACTTC.

This clonotype occurred many times. The V and J genes are TRBV27 and TRBJ1-1; 7 bases fit TRBD1. Trimming cost V 5 bases and J 14 bases; bases outside gene matches: 14. In germline, CDR1 is MNHEY, CDR2 SMNVEV (reference sequence). This CDR3 has 13 amino acids. The CDR3 coding sequence is TGTGCCAGCAGTCCCGGGACAGCCCACCGAACCTTCTTT. Protein: CASSPGTAHRTFF.

This clonotype was seen ten or more times. The gene calls are TRBV12-3 or TRBV12-4 and TRBJ2-7; D remains unclear. The germline V and J ends were trimmed by 5 bases and 3 bases, with 17 bases remaining between them. This CDR3 comprises 15 residues. Written as DNA, the CDR3 is TGTGCCAGCAGTCTCATTGCTGGCGCCAGCTACGAGCAGTACTTC. Protein product: CASSLIAGASYEQYF.